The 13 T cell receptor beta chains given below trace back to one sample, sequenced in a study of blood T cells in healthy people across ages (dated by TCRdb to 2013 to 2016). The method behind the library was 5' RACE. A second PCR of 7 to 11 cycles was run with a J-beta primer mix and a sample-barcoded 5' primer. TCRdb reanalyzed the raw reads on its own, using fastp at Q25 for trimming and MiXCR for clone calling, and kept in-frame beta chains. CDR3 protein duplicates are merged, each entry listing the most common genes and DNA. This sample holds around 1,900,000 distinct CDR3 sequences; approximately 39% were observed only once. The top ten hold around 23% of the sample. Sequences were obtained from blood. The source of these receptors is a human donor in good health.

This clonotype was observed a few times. The CDR3 sequence: CASSLVIQSPYNEQFF. CDR3 DNA sequence: TGTGCCAGCAGCTTGGTGATACAGTCCCCCTACAATGAGCAGTTCTTC. The chain employs TRBV5-5 and TRBJ2-1; D gene ambiguous. The CDR3 runs 16 residues. CDR1 is SGHKS and CDR2 is YYEKEE in the germline V gene (reference sequence). Trimming removed 0 bases at V and 2 bases at J, with 12 bases between.

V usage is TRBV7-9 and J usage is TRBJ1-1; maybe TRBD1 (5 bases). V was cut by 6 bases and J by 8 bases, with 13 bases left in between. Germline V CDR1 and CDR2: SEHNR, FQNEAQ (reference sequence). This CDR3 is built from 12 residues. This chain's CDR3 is CASSPKGQEAFF. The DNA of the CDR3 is TGTGCCAGCAGTCCAAAGGGGCAGGAAGCTTTCTTT. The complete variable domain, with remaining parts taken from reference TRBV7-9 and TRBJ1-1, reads DTGVSQNPRHKITKRGQNVTFRCDPISEHNRLYWYRQTLGQGPEFLTYFQNEAQLEKSRLLSDRFSAERPKGSFSTLEIQRTEQGDSAMYLCASSPKGQEAFFGQGTRLTVV.

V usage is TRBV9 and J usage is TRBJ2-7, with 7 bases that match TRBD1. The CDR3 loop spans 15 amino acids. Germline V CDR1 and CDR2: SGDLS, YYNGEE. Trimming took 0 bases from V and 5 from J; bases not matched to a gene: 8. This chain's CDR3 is CASSVASGGKDEQYF. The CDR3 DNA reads TGTGCCAGCAGCGTAGCCTCAGGGGGTAAGGACGAGCAGTACTTC.

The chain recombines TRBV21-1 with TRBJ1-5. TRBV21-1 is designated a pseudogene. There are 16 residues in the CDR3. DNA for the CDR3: TGTGCCAGCAGCAAAGGGGATCACAGGGAGGGGCAGCCCCAGCATTTT. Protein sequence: CASSKGDHREGQPQHF.

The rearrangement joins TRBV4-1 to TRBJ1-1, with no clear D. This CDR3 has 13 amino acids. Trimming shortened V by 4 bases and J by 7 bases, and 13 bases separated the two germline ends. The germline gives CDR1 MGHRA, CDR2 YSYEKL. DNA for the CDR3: TGCGCCAGCAGCCCTCCGGGAGGGCGTGAAGCTTTCTTT. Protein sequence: CASSPPGGREAFF.

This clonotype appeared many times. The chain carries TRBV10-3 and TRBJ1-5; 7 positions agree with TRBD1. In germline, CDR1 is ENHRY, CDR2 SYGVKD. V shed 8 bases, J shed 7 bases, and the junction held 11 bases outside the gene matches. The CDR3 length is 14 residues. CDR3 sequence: CAISLDRETQPQHF. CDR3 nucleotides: TGTGCCATCTCCCTCGACAGGGAGACACAGCCCCAGCATTTT.

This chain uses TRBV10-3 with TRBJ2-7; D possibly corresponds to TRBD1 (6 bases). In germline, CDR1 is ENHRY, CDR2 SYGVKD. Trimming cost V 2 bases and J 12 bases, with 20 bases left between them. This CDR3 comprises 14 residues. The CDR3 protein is CAISEHRVKETRYF. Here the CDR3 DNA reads TGTGCCATCAGTGAGCACAGGGTGAAGGAGACCCGGTACTTC.

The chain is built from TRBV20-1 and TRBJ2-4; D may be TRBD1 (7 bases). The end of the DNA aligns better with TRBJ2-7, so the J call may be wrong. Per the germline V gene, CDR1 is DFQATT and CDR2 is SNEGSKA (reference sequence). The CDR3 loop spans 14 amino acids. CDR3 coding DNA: TGCAGTGCTGATAAAGGGGGCGGGGACCACGAGCAGTACTTC. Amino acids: CSADKGGGDHEQYF.

CDR3 in DNA: TGCAGTGCTAGTTGGGGGTACACTGAAGCTTTCTTT. Its translation is CSASWGYTEAFF. V is TRBV20-1 and J is TRBJ1-1, with D maybe TRBD1 (5 bases). The CDR3 loop spans 12 amino acids. The germline V and J ends were trimmed by 3 bases and 3 bases, with 8 bases remaining between them. Looked up from germline, CDR1 is DFQATT and CDR2 is SNEGSKA (reference sequence).

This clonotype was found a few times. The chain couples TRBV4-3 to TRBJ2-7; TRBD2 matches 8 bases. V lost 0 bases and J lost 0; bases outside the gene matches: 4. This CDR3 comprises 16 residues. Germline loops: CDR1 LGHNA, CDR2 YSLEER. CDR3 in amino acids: CASSQDSGDYSYEQYF. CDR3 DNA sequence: TGCGCCAGCAGCCAAGATAGCGGGGACTACTCCTACGAGCAGTACTTC.

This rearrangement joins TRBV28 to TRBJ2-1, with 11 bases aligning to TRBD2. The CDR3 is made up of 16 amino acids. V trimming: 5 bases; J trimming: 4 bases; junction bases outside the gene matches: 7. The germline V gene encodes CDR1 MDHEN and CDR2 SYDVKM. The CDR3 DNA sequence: TGTGCCAGCAGTGGCTTAGCGGGGGGGCCATACAATGAGCAGTTCTTC. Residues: CASSGLAGGPYNEQFF.

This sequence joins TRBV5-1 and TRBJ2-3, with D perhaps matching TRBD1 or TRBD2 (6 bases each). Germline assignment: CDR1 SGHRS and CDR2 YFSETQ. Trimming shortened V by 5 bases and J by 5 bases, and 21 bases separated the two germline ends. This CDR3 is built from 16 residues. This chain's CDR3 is CASRPRGASEIDTQYF. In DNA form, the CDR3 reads TGCGCCAGCAGGCCAAGGGGGGCTAGCGAGATAGATACGCAGTATTTT.

The CDR3 nucleotides read TGTGCCAGCAGCTTACCCCGCTCGGGCACAGATACGCAGTATTTT. It encodes CASSLPRSGTDTQYF. The chain uses TRBV7-8 and TRBJ2-3; no definite D call. V lost 2 bases to trimming and J lost 1 base, with 10 bases between them. Germline V gene data show CDR1 as SGHVS and CDR2 as FQNEAQ. The CDR3 extends over 15 amino acids.